This T cell receptor beta chain was obtained from a study of blood T cell repertoires in COVID-19. Using immunoSEQ multiplex PCR, the repertoire was profiled, and TCRdb retains in-frame clones only, with some absent. The sample holds just under 350,000 clones, roughly 89% seen once. This CDR3 is 18 amino acids long. CDR1 and CDR2 from the germline V gene are SGHNT and YENEEA. The trim removed 4 bases at V and 4 bases at J, leaving 13 bases unmatched. The chain couples TRBV11-3 to TRBJ2-3; 11 bases match TRBD2. Sequenced sample: peripheral blood. This clonotype was obtained from a woman aged 18-29 years who had recovered from COVID-19. DNA for the CDR3: TGTGCCAGCAGCTCATTCCCTGGGACTAGCGGTTTTTCAGATACGCAGTATTTT. This encodes CASSSFPGTSGFSDTQYF.